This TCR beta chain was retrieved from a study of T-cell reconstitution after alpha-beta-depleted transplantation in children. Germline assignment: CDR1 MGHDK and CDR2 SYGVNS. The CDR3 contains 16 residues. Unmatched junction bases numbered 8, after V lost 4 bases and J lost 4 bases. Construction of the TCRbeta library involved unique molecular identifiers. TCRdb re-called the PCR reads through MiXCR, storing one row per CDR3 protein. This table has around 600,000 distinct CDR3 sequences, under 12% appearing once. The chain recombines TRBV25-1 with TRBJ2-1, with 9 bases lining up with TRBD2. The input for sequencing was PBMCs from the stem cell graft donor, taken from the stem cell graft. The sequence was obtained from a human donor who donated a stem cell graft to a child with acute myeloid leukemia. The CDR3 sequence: CASSVGGTSPYNEQFF. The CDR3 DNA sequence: TGTGCCAGCAGTGTGGGGGGGACTAGCCCGTACAATGAGCAGTTCTTC.